Listed below are T cell receptor beta chains from one sample, sequenced in a study of early stage breast cancer tumors. The data were produced by immunoSEQ multiplex PCR, yet TCRdb's version contains in-frame clones alone and is incomplete. The data show about 20,000 clones, more than 75% seen once. Sequenced: blood. These receptors came from a person aged 55 to 75 with breast cancer. Both conserved end residues are part of each CDR3. The order of the fields is clone size, J gene, V gene, D gene, CDR3 protein, CDR3 DNA. D genes are given only for firm matches. Expanded clones get a size class; other rows say once, few or many, or leave the size out.

>NA|TRBJ2-7|TRBV4-1|NA
CASSQDPQGSYEQYF
TGCGCCAGCAGCCAAGATCCTCAGGGTTCCTACGAGCAGTACTTC
>NA|TRBJ2-1|TRBV6-5|NA
CATRRGLRDFF
TGTGCCACCCGAAGGGGCCTACGTGACTTCTTC
>NA|TRBJ2-5|TRBV7-9|TRBD2
CASSFSGGETQYF
TGTGCCAGCAGCTTCTCGGGGGGAGAGACCCAGTACTTC
>NA|TRBJ2-7|TRBV5-4|TRBD2
CASSFGGVYEQYF
TGTGCCAGCAGCTTTGGGGGGGTCTACGAGCAGTACTTC
>NA|TRBJ2-7|TRBV6-1|TRBD1
CASSEWGTGVVSYEQYF
TGTGCCAGCAGTGAATGGGGGACAGGGGTGGTCTCCTACGAGCAGTACTTC
>NA|TRBJ2-3|TRBV9|NA
CASSVVIGDTQYF
TGTGCCAGCAGCGTAGTAATCGGGGATACGCAGTATTTT
>NA|TRBJ1-5|TRBV6-1|NA
CASSEALYRDAQPQHF
TGTGCCAGCAGTGAAGCACTCTACAGGGATGCTCAGCCCCAGCATTTT
>NA|TRBJ1-1|TRBV14|NA
CASSQSQGGNTEAFF
TGTGCCAGCAGCCAAAGTCAGGGCGGGAACACTGAAGCTTTCTTT
>NA|TRBJ1-5|TRBV19|NA
CASSATRDQPQHF
TGTGCCAGTAGTGCAACCCGGGATCAGCCCCAGCATTTT
>NA|TRBJ2-7|TRBV28|NA
CASSARPYPSYEQYF
TGTGCCAGCAGTGCTCGCCCATACCCCTCCTACGAGCAGTACTTC
>NA|TRBJ1-1|TRBV2|NA
CASSEVVWKEINTEAFF
TGTGCCAGCAGTGAAGTGGTATGGAAGGAGATAAACACTGAAGCTTTCTTT
>NA|TRBJ2-7|TRBV18|NA
CASSPHYEQYF
TGTGCCAGCTCACCCCACTACGAGCAGTACTTC
>NA|TRBJ2-3|TRBV7-9|NA
CASSLATSTDTQYF
TGTGCCAGCAGCTTAGCCACTAGCACAGATACGCAGTATTTT
>NA|TRBJ2-3|TRBV11-3|TRBD2
CASSLGLADTDTQYF
TGTGCCAGCAGCTTAGGTCTAGCGGACACAGATACGCAGTATTTT
>NA|TRBJ2-1|TRBV6-5|NA
CASSYEGGLLNNEQFF
TGTGCCAGCAGTTATGAGGGGGGACTCCTGAACAATGAGCAGTTCTTC
>NA|TRBJ2-7|TRBV18|NA
CASSPANVPSYEQYF
TGTGCCAGCTCACCAGCGAACGTCCCAAGCTACGAGCAGTACTTC
>NA|TRBJ2-7|TRBV5-1|TRBD1
CASNQGAQTYEQYF
TGCGCCAGCAACCAGGGGGCGCAGACCTACGAGCAGTACTTC
>once|TRBJ2-2|TRBV28|TRBD1
CASSAGQGIRELFF
TGTGCCAGCAGTGCAGGACAGGGGATTAGGGAGCTGTTTTTT
>few|TRBJ1-3|TRBV4-1|NA
CASSQGSGLGGNTIYF
TGCGCCAGCAGCCAAGGATCGGGACTGGGTGGAAACACCATATATTTT
>NA|TRBJ2-5|TRBV9|TRBD2
CASSVGLAGQGETQYF
TGTGCCAGCAGCGTAGGACTAGCGGGGCAGGGGGAGACCCAGTACTTC
>NA|TRBJ1-2|TRBV6-1|NA
CASRKEKDGGYTF
TGTGCCAGCAGGAAGGAAAAGGATGGTGGCTACACCTTC
>NA|TRBJ2-5|TRBV5-4|TRBD2
CASSTPFAAGGETQYF
TGTGCCAGCAGCACGCCTTTTGCAGCGGGAGGGGAGACCCAGTACTTC
>NA|TRBJ2-1|TRBV12-5|NA
CASGWGYNEQFF
TGTGCTAGTGGTTGGGGGTACAATGAGCAGTTCTTC
>NA|TRBJ2-3|TRBV7-2|NA
CASSPVSGAKDTQYF
TGTGCCAGCAGCCCAGTGTCCGGGGCTAAGGATACGCAGTATTTT
>NA|TRBJ2-7|TRBV5-4|NA
CASSLAGASYEQYF
TGTGCCAGCAGCTTGGCCGGGGCCTCCTACGAGCAGTACTTC
>few|TRBJ2-5|TRBV29-1|NA
CSVGRGQVRQETQYF
TGCAGCGTTGGAAGGGGCCAGGTGCGCCAAGAGACCCAGTACTTC
>medium-sized|TRBJ2-2|TRBV27|TRBD2
CASSFGGEGGELFF
TGTGCCAGCAGTTTCGGGGGGGAGGGCGGGGAGCTGTTTTTT
>once|TRBJ1-2|TRBV25-1|NA
CASSETGRANYGYTF
TGTGCCAGCAGTGAAACAGGGAGAGCTAACTATGGCTACACCTTC
>NA|TRBJ2-7|TRBV7-8|NA
CASSSGPSYEQYF
TGTGCCAGCAGCTCGGGACCTTCCTACGAGCAGTACTTC
>few|TRBJ2-2|TRBV6-1|NA
CASQESSTGELFF
TGTGCCAGCCAGGAGAGCTCCACCGGGGAGCTGTTTTTT
>NA|TRBJ2-2|TRBV10-3|NA
CAITGAGELFF
TGTGCCATCACCGGGGCCGGGGAGCTGTTTTTT
>NA|TRBJ1-1|TRBV30|NA
CAWSVGGGSTEAFF
TGTGCCTGGAGTGTAGGGGGAGGGTCCACTGAAGCTTTCTTT
>NA|TRBJ2-3|TRBV6-5|NA
CASSYSSLSDTQYF
TGTGCCAGCAGTTACTCGAGTCTTTCAGATACGCAGTATTTT
>NA|TRBJ1-4|TRBV5-6|TRBD1
CASSSSYRGWQEKLFF
TGTGCCAGCAGCTCTAGCTACAGGGGGTGGCAGGAAAAACTGTTTTTT
>few|TRBJ2-1|TRBV21-1|NA
CASSRPRTGDPYNEQFF
TGTGCCAGCAGCAGACCAAGGACAGGGGACCCCTACAATGAGCAGTTCTTC
>NA|TRBJ1-4|TRBV19|NA
CASSIGGGEKLFF
TGTGCCAGTAGTATAGGGGGAGGTGAAAAACTGTTTTTT
>NA|TRBJ1-5|TRBV2|NA
CASRPPGRSDQPQHF
TGTGCCAGCAGGCCACCGGGACGGTCGGATCAGCCCCAGCATTTT
>NA|TRBJ1-4|TRBV27|TRBD1
CASSRDREGGANEKLFF
TGTGCCAGCAGTCGGGACAGGGAAGGGGGGGCTAATGAAAAACTGTTTTTT
>NA|TRBJ2-1|TRBV4-1|NA
CASSARDNNEQFF
TGCGCCAGCAGCGCGAGGGATAACAATGAGCAGTTCTTC
>few|TRBJ1-1|TRBV18|NA
CASSPNREDPEAFF
TGTGCCAGCTCACCAAACAGGGAGGATCCTGAAGCTTTCTTT
>NA|TRBJ1-1|TRBV2|NA
CASSDLTRNTEAFF
TGTGCCAGCAGTGACCTAACGCGGAACACTGAAGCTTTCTTT
>NA|TRBJ2-3|TRBV11-3|NA
CASSSAGGTTDTQYF
TGTGCCAGCAGCTCCGCCGGTGGTACCACAGATACGCAGTATTTT
>once|TRBJ2-7|TRBV5-4|NA
CASSSQGLGSYEQYF
TGTGCCAGCAGCTCCCAGGGGCTGGGCTCCTACGAGCAGTACTTC
>NA|TRBJ2-7|TRBV7-9|NA
CASSLAGSYEQYF
TGTGCCAGCAGCTTAGCGGGCTCCTACGAGCAGTACTTC
>NA|TRBJ1-4|TRBV2|NA
CASSEGGRDNEKLFF
TGTGCCAGCAGTGAGGGGGGCAGGGATAACGAAAAACTGTTTTTT
>few|TRBJ2-7|TRBV4-1|TRBD2
CASSQDSGGTYEQYF
TGCGCCAGCAGCCAAGATTCCGGGGGGACCTACGAGCAGTACTTC
>NA|TRBJ1-2|TRBV6-1|NA
CASSEAGGAGVGGYTF
TGTGCCAGCAGTGAAGCGGGGGGGGCAGGGGTAGGAGGCTACACCTTC
>NA|TRBJ2-2|TRBV5-1|NA
CASSSGELNTGELFF
TGCGCCAGCAGCTCGGGGGAACTCAACACCGGGGAGCTGTTTTTT
>few|TRBJ2-1|TRBV11-3|NA
CASSFTYNEQFF
TGTGCCAGCAGCTTTACTTACAATGAGCAGTTCTTC